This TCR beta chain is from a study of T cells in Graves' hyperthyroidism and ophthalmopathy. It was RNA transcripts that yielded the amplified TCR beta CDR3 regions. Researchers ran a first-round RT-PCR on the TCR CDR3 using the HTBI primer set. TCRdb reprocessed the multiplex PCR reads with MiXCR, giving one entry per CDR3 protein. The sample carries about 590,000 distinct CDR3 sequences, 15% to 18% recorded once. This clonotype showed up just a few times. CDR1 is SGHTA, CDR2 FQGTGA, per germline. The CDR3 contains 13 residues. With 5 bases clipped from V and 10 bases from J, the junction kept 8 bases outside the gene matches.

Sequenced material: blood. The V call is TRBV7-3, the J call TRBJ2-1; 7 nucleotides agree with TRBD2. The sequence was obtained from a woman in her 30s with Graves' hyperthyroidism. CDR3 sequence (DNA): TGTGCCAGCAGCCCCCCGACTAGCACGGAGCAGTTCTTC. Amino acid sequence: CASSPPTSTEQFF.